These 6 T cell receptor beta chains were all obtained from the same sample, sequenced in a study of regulatory T cells in long-lasting Graves disease. Time point meaning: newly diagnosed GD, antithyroid drugs for less than 3 months. PBMCs provided the RNA from which the TCR library was made. Arm-PCR with iRepertoire HTBI primers amplified the CDR3 regions for these TCR beta libraries. Using its own MiXCR run on the multiplex PCR reads, TCRdb lists one record per CDR3 protein. The profile shows 500,000 or so distinct CDR3 sequences, 12% to 15% of them singletons. This sample was shared with a second study, whose subject was T cells in Graves' hyperthyroidism and ophthalmopathy.

The source material was peripheral blood mononuclear cells (PBMCs), sampled at new diagnosis, from a patient treated with antithyroid drugs. Receptors were obtained from a woman between 50 and 59 years old with Graves disease.

This clonotype was observed a handful of times. The rearrangement uses TRBV2 and TRBJ2-5; 12 bases line up with TRBD2. The CDR3 runs to 16 residues. With V trimmed by 6 bases and J by 4 bases, 9 bases remained unmatched. Per the germline V gene, CDR1 is SNHLY and CDR2 is FYNNEI. CDR3 DNA sequence: TGTGCCAGCAGCTTAGGACTAGCGGGACATTCAGAGACCCAGTACTTC. Translated, it gives CASSLGLAGHSETQYF. Full variable domain (missing parts from reference TRBV2 and TRBJ2-5): EPEVTQTPSHQVTQMGQEVILRCVPISNHLYFYWYRQILGQKVEFLVSFYNNEISEKSEIFDDQFSVERPDGSNFTLKIRSTKLEDSAMYFCASSLGLAGHSETQYFGPGTRLLVL.

This clonotype was seen ten or more times. J is TRBJ2-3 and V is TRBV7-8; 7 bases fit TRBD1. This CDR3 is 17 amino acids long. CDR1 is SGHVS, CDR2 FQNEAQ, per germline. The J segment lost 3 bases and the V segment lost 3 bases, leaving 12 bases of the junction unmatched. CDR3 coding DNA: TGTGCCAGCAGCTTGCTATCCGGGACAGAAACTACAGATACGCAGTATTTT. This encodes CASSLLSGTETTDTQYF.

The gene calls are TRBV15 and TRBJ1-2; no firm D call. The CDR3 sequence is 16 residues long. CDR1 is LNHNV and CDR2 is YYDKDF in the germline V gene (reference sequence). Trimming shortened V by 0 bases and J by 0 bases, and 11 bases separated the two germline ends. The CDR3 spells CATSRDAGVANYGYTF. Here the CDR3 DNA reads TGTGCCACCAGCAGAGACGCCGGAGTCGCTAACTATGGCTACACCTTC. Full variable domain (missing parts from reference TRBV15 and TRBJ1-2): DAMVIQNPRYQVTQFGKPVTLSCSQTLNHNVMYWYQQKSSQAPKLLFHYYDKDFNNEADTPDNFQSRRPNTSFCFLDIRSPGLGDTAMYLCATSRDAGVANYGYTFGSGTRLTVV.

The V and J genes are TRBV20-1 and TRBJ2-3; D may be TRBD1 (7 bases). V was cut by 1 base and J by 2 bases, with 13 bases left in between. The CDR3 has 15 amino acids. Germline V gene sequence: CDR1 DFQATT, CDR2 SNEGSKA (reference sequence). CDR3 residues: CSARAGRGVTDTQYF. The CDR3 DNA is TGCAGTGCTAGAGCGGGCAGGGGGGTCACAGATACGCAGTATTTT.

The chain couples TRBV5-6 to TRBJ1-1, with D hard to call. The CDR3 sequence is 15 residues long. Germline assignment: CDR1 SGHDT and CDR2 YYEEEE. The germline V and J ends were trimmed by 1 base and 5 bases, with 15 bases remaining between them. The chain's CDR3 is CASSLFDAIGTEAFF. CDR3 in DNA: TGTGCCAGCAGCTTGTTTGACGCGATTGGTACTGAAGCTTTCTTT. The complete variable domain, with remaining parts taken from reference TRBV5-6 and TRBJ1-1, reads DAGVTQSPTHLIKTRGQQVTLRCSPKSGHDTVSWYQQALGQGPQFIFQYYEEEERQRGNFPDRFSGHQFPNYSSELNVNALLLGDSALYLCASSLFDAIGTEAFFGQGTRLTVV.

This clonotype was seen more than once but under ten times. This chain connects TRBV3-1 to TRBJ2-5; no firm D call. Germline V gene data show CDR1 as LGHDT and CDR2 as YNNKEL (reference sequence). This CDR3 contains 12 residues. With 4 bases removed from V and 7 bases from J, the gap between germline ends came to 10 bases. The CDR3 loop is CASSRIGGTQYF. In DNA, the CDR3 is TGTGCCAGCAGCCGGATCGGCGGGACCCAGTACTTC.